The entry below gives a single TCR beta chain sequence along with its context. Its matching antigen is unknown. Both RNA and DNA were isolated together from around 20-30 mg of bulk tissue that had not been sorted. Tumor samples each held over 80% viable tumor cells. Germline-derived CDR1 and CDR2 are SGHAT and FQNNGV. The CDR3 sequence is 17 residues long. V was clipped by 1 base and J by 10 bases, with 24 bases between them. This sample is drawn from a study of tumor-infiltrating lymphocytes in primary liver carcinoma. Total RNA (roughly 540 ng) served as template for TCR beta cDNA synthesis primed by a constant-region primer. Slightly modified ARM-PCR with three nested multiplex PCR rounds yielded TCR beta libraries. Primers for the first two PCR rounds were TRBV1-TRBV30 forward primers and a C-beta reverse primer (approximately 9 cycles per round). TCRdb re-called the multiplex PCR reads through MiXCR, storing one row per CDR3 protein. The sample has around 78,000 distinct CDR3 sequences; over 55% are singletons.

General study points: Tumors had a significantly higher top-250-clone fraction than blood (p = 0.039).

The receptor comes from a woman in her sixties or seventies with primary liver carcinoma and hepatitis B virus infection. The V and J genes are TRBV11-2 and TRBJ2-3; no definite D call. Source material: liver tumor tissue from sampling region 4. Sample subset: tumor region T4, right-lateral pole. In nucleotides, the CDR3 is TGTGCCAGCAGCTTAGGGATTCGAAGGGAAGGCGCATATGCGCAGTATTTT. Protein: CASSLGIRREGAYAQYF.